A single sample gave rise to the 10 T cell receptor beta chains below, sequenced in a study of OX40 agonist ivuxolimab in advanced cancers. Method: immunoSEQ multiplex PCR; TCRdb's copy keeps in-frame clones and lacks some. In the table there are 45,000 to 55,000 clones, 88% of which are singletons. Source: CD4+ or CD8+ T cells sorted from blood, taken in a trial of the OX40 agonist ivuxolimab. Source of these receptors: an adult with an advanced solid tumor such as melanoma, head and neck, liver or kidney cancer.

The V and J genes are TRBV16 and TRBJ1-5; D gene uncertain. This CDR3 has 15 amino acids. Germline CDR1 is KGHSY and CDR2 is FQNENV. V lost 4 bases and J lost 0, with 10 bases in between. The CDR3 bases are TGTGCCAGCAGCCCCGACGGAGATAGCAATCAGCCCCAGCATTTT. Protein sequence: CASSPDGDSNQPQHF.

The chain employs TRBV6-6 and TRBJ2-7; D not resolved. Germline CDR1 reads MNHNY; CDR2 reads SVGAGI (reference sequence). The CDR3 has 14 amino acids. Between the trimmed V and J ends, which lost 6 bases and 9 bases, there was a span of 21 bases. The CDR3 is CASSGNRHHRWQYF. CDR3 coding DNA: TGTGCCAGCAGCGGCAACCGACACCATCGGTGGCAGTACTTC.

The chain employs TRBV7-6 and TRBJ1-3; D is undetermined. This CDR3 is built from 16 residues. The germline V gene encodes CDR1 SGHVS and CDR2 FNYEAQ. V lost 5 bases, J lost 4 bases, and 18 bases lay in between. CDR3 in DNA: TGTGCCAGCAGCCCCCGGACGGGCGGTTCAGGAAACACCATATATTTT. It yields the protein CASSPRTGGSGNTIYF.

This clone has a handful of counts. The chain couples TRBV7-8 to TRBJ2-5; D is unclear. The CDR3 consists of 13 residues. The V end was cut by 3 bases, the J end by 5 bases, with 10 bases between. In germline, CDR1 is SGHVS, CDR2 FQNEAQ. This chain's CDR3 is CASSFPSWETQYF. For the CDR3, the DNA is TGTGCCAGCAGCTTCCCCTCGTGGGAGACCCAGTACTTC.

This clone was observed once. The gene calls are TRBV27 and TRBJ2-7; 10 bases line up with TRBD2. Germline CDR1 reads MNHEY; CDR2 reads SMNVEV (reference sequence). Germline trimming cut 4 bases from V and 1 base from J; bases unmatched to any gene: 4. This CDR3 is 15 amino acids long. CDR3 DNA: TGTGCCAGCAGTTCAATAGCGGGGGGATCCTACGAGCAGTACTTC. As protein: CASSSIAGGSYEQYF.

This chain connects TRBV4-1 to TRBJ2-2, with D possibly being TRBD2 (6 bases). The CDR3 has 15 residues. In germline, CDR1 is MGHRA, CDR2 YSYEKL. The V end lost 0 bases, the J end lost 6 bases, and 11 bases lay between the germline ends. The CDR3 DNA reads as TGCGCCAGCAGCCAAGATTCAGGGAGGCCCGGGGAGCTGTTTTTT. It encodes CASSQDSGRPGELFF.

This chain joins TRBV7-2 and TRBJ2-7, with D unresolved. This CDR3 region has 14 residues. The V end lost 2 bases, the J end lost 4 bases, and 12 bases lay between the germline ends. Germline-derived CDR1 and CDR2 are SGHTA and FQGNSA. The CDR3, as DNA: TGTGCCAGCAGCTTAATGTGGAGAAGTTACGAGCAGTACTTC. It is translated as CASSLMWRSYEQYF.

In nucleotides, the CDR3 is TGTGCCAGCAGCTACCGGGGGGGTGATGAGCAGTTCTTC. This codes for CASSYRGGDEQFF. V is TRBV7-2 and J is TRBJ2-1; TRBD2 matches at 8 bases. The junction had 4 bases not matched to a gene; V was cut back by 4 bases and J by 8 bases. CDR3 length equals 13 residues. From germline, CDR1 is SGHTA and CDR2 FQGNSA.

This clone was counted only a few times. The V gene is TRBV5-1, the J gene TRBJ2-3; D may be TRBD1 (6 bases). Looked up from germline, CDR1 is SGHRS and CDR2 is YFSETQ. V lost 4 bases, J lost 6 bases, and 18 bases lay in between. The CDR3 spans 15 residues. CDR3 loop: CASSTQGQGYDTQYF. The DNA for the CDR3 is TGCGCCAGCAGCACACAGGGTCAAGGATATGATACGCAGTATTTT. The full variable domain, rest sourced from reference TRBV5-1 and TRBJ2-3, is KAGVTQTPRYLIKTRGQQVTLSCSPISGHRSVSWYQQTPGQGLQFLFEYFSETQRNKGNFPGRFSGRQFSNSRSEMNVSTLELGDSALYLCASSTQGQGYDTQYFGPGTRLTVL.

V and J are TRBV7-2 and TRBJ1-5, with 10 bases identical to TRBD1. CDR1 and CDR2 from the germline V gene are SGHTA and FQGNSA. CDR3 length: 14 residues. V was pared by 3 bases and J by 6 bases, with 2 bases of the junction left unmatched. The DNA of the CDR3 is TGTGCCAGCAGCTTGGGACAGGGGATTCAGCCCCAGCATTTT. Encoded protein: CASSLGQGIQPQHF.